The rows below give T cell receptor beta chains drawn from one sample of a study of shared clonotypes between healthy human individuals. Generated by immunoSEQ multiplex PCR, the TCRdb table keeps only in-frame clones and is missing some. Of approximately 1.5 million clones in the sample, nearly 99% were seen once. The specimen sequenced was naive CD4+ T cells sorted from blood. The receptor set was obtained from a man aged 25 to 40 in good health. Both conserved end residues are part of each CDR3. D genes are given only for firm matches.

d_call j_call v_call cdr3_length cdr3_aa cdr3_nt
TRBD1 TRBJ2-1 TRBV5-1 15 CASSPDRGLRNEQFF TGCGCCAGCAGCCCCGACAGGGGGCTACGCAATGAGCAGTTCTTC
- TRBJ1-2 TRBV7-9 13 CASSLPARYGYTF TGTGCCAGCAGCTTACCAGCGCGCTATGGCTACACCTTC
- TRBJ1-2 TRBV5-1 15 CASCPGSRANYGYTF TGCGCCAGCTGCCCTGGATCGAGAGCTAACTATGGCTACACCTTC
- TRBJ2-7 TRBV5-6 14 CASSLLGQTYEQYF TGTGCCAGCAGCTTGCTGGGACAAACGTACGAGCAGTACTTC
- TRBJ1-3 TRBV7-2 13 CASSLKAGNTIYF TGTGCCAGCAGCTTAAAAGCGGGAAACACCATATATTTT
- TRBJ2-7 TRBV19 14 CASSRAGRDYEQYF TGTGCCAGTAGTAGGGCCGGACGCGACTACGAGCAGTACTTC
- TRBJ2-5 TRBV7-9 14 CASSLKGDRATQYF TGTGCCAGCAGCTTAAAGGGGGATCGGGCGACCCAGTACTTC
- TRBJ2-1 TRBV25-1 15 CASSVLLGSYNEQFF TGTGCCAGCAGTGTTCTTTTAGGCTCCTACAATGAGCAGTTCTTC
TRBD1 TRBJ1-5 TRBV18 18 CASSPNKPVDRVNQPQHF TGTGCCAGCTCACCCAATAAACCCGTCGACAGGGTCAATCAGCCCCAGCATTTT
- TRBJ1-4 TRBV15 13 CATSRGFLEKLFF TGTGCCACCAGCAGAGGATTTTTAGAAAAACTGTTTTTT
TRBD1 TRBJ2-5 TRBV28 16 CASTPFSGQGLETQYF TGTGCCAGCACTCCCTTCTCGGGACAGGGGCTTGAGACCCAGTACTTC
TRBD2 TRBJ2-7 TRBV10-3 15 CAINGLAGGPGEQYF TGTGCCATCAACGGACTAGCGGGAGGGCCGGGCGAGCAGTACTTC
TRBD1 TRBJ1-2 TRBV6-5 14 CASSQLQGLGGYTF TGTGCCAGCAGCCAGCTACAGGGGCTGGGAGGCTACACCTTC
TRBD1 TRBJ1-3 TRBV5-5 15 CASMSQGLSGNTIYF TGTGCCAGCATGTCACAGGGGCTCTCTGGAAACACCATATATTTT
- TRBJ2-4 TRBV18 14 CASSPNGGLNIQYF TGTGCCAGCTCACCAAACGGGGGGCTGAACATTCAGTACTTC
TRBD2 TRBJ2-3 TRBV5-1 15 CASSTSVASTDTQYF TGCGCCAGCAGCACTAGCGTTGCTAGCACAGATACGCAGTATTTT
- TRBJ2-7 TRBV4-2 11 CASSQDYEQYF TGTGCCAGCAGCCAGGACTACGAGCAGTACTTC
TRBD2 TRBJ2-5 TRBV28 16 CASSHGLAGGSETQYF TGTGCCAGCAGTCACGGACTAGCGGGAGGCTCGGAAACCCAGTACTTC
TRBD2 TRBJ2-1 TRBV10-1 16 CASHKGGTSGINEQFF TGCGCCAGCCATAAGGGGGGGACTAGCGGGATCAATGAGCAGTTCTTC
TRBD2 TRBJ2-3 TRBV5-1 16 CASSSGGGPSTDTQYF TGCGCCAGCAGCTCGGGAGGGGGGCCAAGCACAGATACGCAGTATTTT
- TRBJ2-2 TRBV9 17 CASSPWGRTSNTGELFF TGTGCCAGCAGCCCCTGGGGGAGGACATCGAACACCGGGGAGCTGTTTTTT
TRBD2 TRBJ2-3 TRBV19 15 CASSRLAGAGDTQYF TGTGCCAGTAGTCGACTAGCGGGAGCCGGAGATACGCAGTATTTT
TRBD1 TRBJ1-2 TRBV6-1 16 CASSEMGKQGARGYTF TGTGCCAGCAGTGAGATGGGGAAACAGGGGGCTCGCGGCTACACCTTC
- TRBJ2-1 TRBV11-3 15 CASSSPMRGSGEQFF TGTGCCAGCAGCTCGCCCATGAGAGGATCCGGTGAGCAGTTCTTC
- TRBJ1-5 TRBV25-1 14 CASSEAGVNQPQHF TGTGCCAGCAGTGAGGCAGGGGTCAATCAGCCCCAGCATTTT
- TRBJ1-1 TRBV18 15 CASSPLSQVNTEAFF TGTGCCAGCTCACCCCTGAGCCAGGTTAACACTGAAGCTTTCTTT
- TRBJ2-1 TRBV19 15 CASSVTRDTYNEQFF TGTGCCAGTAGTGTTACCCGGGACACCTACAATGAGCAGTTCTTC
TRBD1 TRBJ2-6 TRBV18 18 CASSPFEQGAGGANVLTF TGTGCCAGCTCACCATTCGAACAGGGGGCGGGCGGGGCCAACGTCCTGACTTTC
- TRBJ2-7 TRBV7-9 17 CASSRKLTGSYSYEQYF TGTGCCAGCAGCCGAAAGCTCACGGGGTCCTACTCCTACGAGCAGTACTTC